Only one count was recorded for the clone carrying this T cell receptor beta chain. This entry comes from a study of blood T cell repertoires in COVID-19. Across the whole study: T cells, B-cell-depleted T cells, or PBMCs provided the cDNA or gDNA that served as material.

The assay was immunoSEQ multiplex PCR, and TCRdb's table has in-frame clones only and misses some. The data contain about 530,000 clones, less than 90% of them singletons. The Seattle patients, enrolled during active infection, were followed longitudinally. Germline CDR1 SGHAT, CDR2 FQDESV (reference sequence). With V trimmed by 4 bases and J by 6 bases, 8 bases remained unmatched. The CDR3 extends over 16 amino acids. Sequenced input: peripheral blood. V usage is TRBV11-1 and J usage is TRBJ2-2; TRBD1 matches 10 bases. This TCR derives from a woman aged 45-59 years with COVID-19, enrolled during active disease. The CDR3 DNA sequence: TGTGCCAGCAGCTCCAACCCGGGGACAGGGGCCGGGGAGCTGTTTTTT. Protein sequence: CASSSNPGTGAGELFF.